These 12 T cell receptor beta chains were all obtained from the same sample, sequenced in a study of shared clonotypes between healthy human individuals. TCRdb keeps only in-frame clones here, not all; method: immunoSEQ multiplex PCR. The table lists some 2,000,000 clones, approximately 96% of them singletons, with around 0.13% in the top ten. Specimen: naive CD4+ T cells sorted from blood. Subset specified: CD45RA+ positively selected. These receptors originate from a man younger than 35 in good health.

In this sample, this clone turned up once. This chain connects TRBV27 to TRBJ1-1; 7 bases map to TRBD1. Unmatched junction bases numbered 4, after V lost 2 bases and J lost 4 bases. Germline-derived CDR1 and CDR2 are MNHEY and SMNVEV (reference sequence). The CDR3 contains 14 residues. The CDR3 sequence: CASSLGPGGTEAFF. The CDR3 DNA reads as TGTGCCAGCAGTTTAGGTCCAGGGGGCACTGAAGCTTTCTTT.

The genes are TRBV7-8 and TRBJ1-1; tentatively, D is TRBD1 (6 bases). The length of the CDR3 is 15 residues. V shed 1 base and J shed 5 bases, with 14 bases lying between them. Germline V lookup: CDR1 SGHVS, CDR2 FQNEAQ. CDR3 DNA sequence: TGTGCCAGCAGCTTAGAGGGGGGAAGTCGGACTGAAGCTTTCTTT. It translates to CASSLEGGSRTEAFF.

In its sample, this clone was seen once. The chain uses TRBV7-2 and TRBJ2-7, with 8 bases fitting TRBD2. CDR1 and CDR2 (germline): SGHTA, FQGNSA. The CDR3 is made up of 16 amino acids. The trim removed 5 bases at V and 3 bases at J, leaving 12 bases unmatched. In DNA form, the CDR3 reads TGTGCCAGCAGCCCCGTCGGAACCGGGACTAGCTACGAGCAGTACTTC. Encoded protein: CASSPVGTGTSYEQYF. The full variable domain, completed using reference TRBV7-2 and TRBJ2-7, is GAGVSQSPSNKVTEKGKDVELRCDPISGHTALYWYRQSLGQGLEFLIYFQGNSAPDKSGLPSDRFSAERTGGSVSTLTIQRTQQEDSAVYLCASSPVGTGTSYEQYFGPGTRLTVT.

The V call is TRBV7-6, the J call TRBJ2-3, with TRBD1 matching over 9 bases. This CDR3 has 13 residues. Trimming at V came to 5 bases and at J to 9 bases, leaving 6 bases not matched to a gene. CDR1 SGHVS and CDR2 FNYEAQ come from the germline V gene. The CDR3 reads CASSEYRGPTQYF. The CDR3 bases are TGTGCCAGCAGCGAATACAGGGGGCCAACGCAGTATTTT.

The CDR3 DNA sequence: TGTGCCAGCAGTCTACGGGACAGGGGTTACGAGCAGTACTTC. Translating gives CASSLRDRGYEQYF. The chain recombines TRBV6-1 with TRBJ2-7, with TRBD1 matching 10 bases. V lost 5 bases, J lost 4 bases, and 5 bases stayed unmatched. Germline V lookup: CDR1 MNHNS, CDR2 SASEGT. The CDR3 has 14 residues.

V and J are TRBV4-3 and TRBJ2-2, with 9 bases identical to TRBD1. The J segment lost 5 bases and the V segment lost 1 base, leaving 2 bases of the junction unmatched. This CDR3 region has 15 residues. CDR1 is LGHNA, CDR2 YSLEER, per germline. The CDR3 region has the DNA TGCGCCAGCAGCCAAGGACAGGGGGAGACCGGGGAGCTGTTTTTT. It codes for CASSQGQGETGELFF.

This clone turned up a few times. This sequence joins TRBV29-1 and TRBJ1-1; D not certain. The CDR3 loop spans 11 amino acids. V was cut by 6 bases and J by 2 bases, with 7 bases left in between. Germline V gene data show CDR1 as SQVTM and CDR2 as ANQGSEA. In DNA, the CDR3 is TGCAGCGTACAACAAAACACTGAAGCTTTCTTT. The encoded protein is CSVQQNTEAFF.

The chain combines TRBV4-2 with TRBJ2-3, with D perhaps TRBD1 (7 bases). Germline values: CDR1 LGHNA, CDR2 YNFKEQ. V lost 0 bases and J lost 1, with 20 bases in between. The CDR3 is 19 amino acids. The CDR3 spells CASSQDYRQGDWRTDTQYF. In DNA, the CDR3 is TGTGCCAGCAGCCAAGATTACCGCCAGGGGGACTGGCGCACAGATACGCAGTATTTT.

The chain has TRBV7-9 and TRBJ1-5; 9 bases line up with TRBD1. V dropped 5 bases and J dropped 2; count of bases not matched to a gene: 7. The CDR3 totals 16 residues. From germline, CDR1 is SEHNR and CDR2 FQNEAQ (reference sequence). The DNA of the CDR3 is TGTGCCAGCAGCAAAGCGGGACAGGGAGGCAATCAGCCCCAGCATTTT. It translates to CASSKAGQGGNQPQHF.

The sample holds one count of this clone. J is TRBJ2-5 and V is TRBV14; D unresolved. Between the trimmed V and J ends, which lost 0 bases and 2 bases, there was a span of 10 bases. The CDR3 is 15 amino acids. Germline loops: CDR1 SGHDN, CDR2 FVKESK. The DNA of the CDR3 is TGTGCCAGCAGCCAAGATCCCGGCAGACAAGAGACCCAGTACTTC. This sequence encodes CASSQDPGRQETQYF.

The chain carries TRBV2 and TRBJ2-5; maybe TRBD2 (7 bases). Germline loops: CDR1 SNHLY, CDR2 FYNNEI. The CDR3 runs 13 residues. Trimming left V 4 bases short and J 7 bases short, with 13 bases between. CDR3 DNA: TGTGCCAGCAGTGTGGGGGGGCTTGGGACCCAGTACTTC. Protein product: CASSVGGLGTQYF.

This clone has a single count. The chain has TRBV4-3 and TRBJ1-4, with a possible D match to TRBD1 (6 bases). Germline lookup yields CDR1 LGHNA and CDR2 YSLEER. There are 16 residues in the CDR3. With 5 bases removed from V and 8 bases from J, the gap between germline ends came to 21 bases. The CDR3 loop is CASSAGSGTLEEKLFF. DNA of the CDR3: TGCGCCAGCAGCGCTGGTTCCGGGACACTGGAAGAAAAACTGTTTTTT.